These 27 T cell receptor beta chains share one sample of origin, sequenced in a study of cytomegalovirus exposure and HLA in healthy donors (dated by TCRdb to the late 2010s). Preparation of the library involved the immunoSEQ multiplex PCR assay. For the multiplex PCR, a mixture combining 60 forward primers for TCR Vbeta segments and 13 reverse primers for TCR Jbeta segments was used. This is the immuneACCESS table as TCRdb keeps it, with only in-frame sequences that have V and J called. A part of the clones is gone; compared with another copy, unresolved V genes explain less than half, and the rest is unexplained. The sample table contains roughly 150,000 clones; only one count was recorded for roughly 70% of them. Almost 3% of the sample is in the top ten clones. What was sequenced was PBMCs. These receptors originate from a woman between 45 and 60 years old in good health and CMV-seropositive.

This rearrangement joins TRBV19 to TRBJ2-3, with D hard to call. Trimming removed 2 bases from V and 2 bases from J, with 8 bases in between. The CDR3 consists of 14 residues. Germline V gene lookup returns CDR1 LNHDA and CDR2 SQIVND (reference sequence). This chain's CDR3 is CASSISGITDTQYF. The CDR3 DNA is TGTGCCAGTAGTATATCGGGTATCACAGATACGCAGTATTTT.

This chain uses TRBV9 with TRBJ1-1, with D perhaps TRBD1 (6 bases). CDR1 is SGDLS, CDR2 YYNGEE, per germline. There are 15 residues in the CDR3. V was shortened by 2 bases and J by 3 bases, with 14 bases between the two germline ends. The CDR3 coding sequence is TGTGCCAGCAGCGTGGACGGGACATCGTACACTGAAGCTTTCTTT. Translation: CASSVDGTSYTEAFF.

This sequence joins TRBV9 and TRBJ2-3; D remains ambiguous. Germline V gene sequence: CDR1 SGDLS, CDR2 YYNGEE. The CDR3 contains 12 residues. V lost 3 bases and J lost 7, with 9 bases in between. The CDR3 DNA follows: TGTGCCAGCAGCGGCGACTCGCATACGCAGTATTTT. Translated: CASSGDSHTQYF. The complete variable domain, with remaining parts taken from reference TRBV9 and TRBJ2-3, reads DSGVTQTPKHLITATGQRVTLRCSPRSGDLSVYWYQQSLDQGLQFLIQYYNGEERAKGNILERFSAQQFPDLHSELNLSSLELGDSALYFCASSGDSHTQYFGPGTRLTVL.

This clone was observed a few times. The rearrangement uses TRBV29-1 and TRBJ2-1, with D unclear. Per germline, CDR1 SQVTM and CDR2 ANQGSEA. The CDR3 is 14 residues long. Trimming shortened V by 2 bases and J by 0 bases, and 8 bases separated the two germline ends. The CDR3 bases are TGCAGCGTTGAACACTTCGGCTCCTACAATGAGCAGTTCTTC. Its protein product is CSVEHFGSYNEQFF.

The V and J genes are TRBV9 and TRBJ2-2; TRBD2 might be the D (5 bases). From germline, CDR1 is SGDLS and CDR2 YYNGEE. The CDR3 totals 14 residues. Trimming left V 2 bases short and J 8 bases short, with 13 bases between. Here the CDR3 reads CASSVGGIEGELFF. CDR3 DNA sequence: TGTGCCAGCAGCGTCGGAGGAATTGAGGGGGAGCTGTTTTTT.

This chain joins TRBV5-1 and TRBJ2-7; TRBD1 agrees at 8 bases. The V and J ends lost 4 bases and 0 bases, in that order; junction bases with no gene match: 3. Germline CDR1 and CDR2: SGHRS and YFSETQ. This CDR3 comprises 14 residues. CDR3 in DNA: TGCGCCAGCAGCCGGGACAGGAGCTCCTACGAGCAGTACTTC. Translation gives CASSRDRSSYEQYF.

This clone was observed a handful of times. The chain links TRBV7-3 to TRBJ2-3, with TRBD1 matching 7 bases. This CDR3 contains 14 residues. Unmatched junction bases numbered 2, after V lost 1 base and J lost 4 bases. Germline CDR1 SGHTA, CDR2 FQGTGA. The CDR3 DNA reads TGTGCCAGCAGCTTAAAGGGGGCTGCAGATACGCAGTATTTT. Translation: CASSLKGAADTQYF.

The chain recombines TRBV6-5 with TRBJ2-1, with 7 bases identical to TRBD2. The V segment lost 6 bases and the J segment 7 bases; nucleotides outside the gene matches: 0. The CDR3 contains 11 residues. The germline gives CDR1 MNHEY, CDR2 SVGAGI. The CDR3: CASRGGNEQFF. The CDR3 DNA follows: TGTGCCAGCAGGGGGGGGAATGAGCAGTTCTTC.

The J gene is TRBJ2-3, the V gene TRBV5-6; 9 bases agree with TRBD2. J lost 0 bases, V lost 0 bases, and 11 bases had no gene match. The CDR3 extends over 19 amino acids. Germline values: CDR1 SGHDT, CDR2 YYEEEE. CDR3 sequence reads: CASSLGGGGALVSTDTQYF. CDR3 DNA: TGTGCCAGCAGCTTGGGAGGCGGGGGGGCACTGGTAAGCACAGATACGCAGTATTTT.

CDR3 in DNA: TGTGCCAGCAGCCAAGAACCCATAGCGACTAGCGGATATAAAGAGACCCAGTACTTC. Amino acid sequence: CASSQEPIATSGYKETQYF. The chain is built from TRBV4-2 and TRBJ2-5; 9 bases fit TRBD2. Looked up from germline, CDR1 is LGHNA and CDR2 is YNFKEQ. The CDR3 length is 19 residues. V lost 0 bases and J lost 3; bases outside the gene matches: 14.

This rearrangement joins TRBV7-9 to TRBJ1-2; 8 nucleotides align to TRBD1. There are 15 residues in the CDR3. The germline V gene encodes CDR1 SEHNR and CDR2 FQNEAQ (reference sequence). V gave up 2 bases and J gave up 3 bases; unmatched junction bases: 5. This chain's CDR3 is CASSLLSGGDYGYTF. CDR3 nucleotide sequence: TGTGCCAGCAGCTTATTATCAGGGGGCGACTATGGCTACACCTTC.

The chain carries TRBV2 and TRBJ1-1; D unresolved. CDR1 is SNHLY, CDR2 FYNNEI, per germline. The length of the CDR3 is 15 residues. V was cut by 4 bases and J by 0 bases, with 12 bases left in between. The CDR3 sequence is CASSATALMNTEAFF. Written as DNA, the CDR3 is TGTGCCAGCAGTGCCACAGCTTTGATGAACACTGAAGCTTTCTTT.

The chain employs TRBV5-4 and TRBJ2-1; 9 positions match TRBD2. Germline trimming cut 2 bases from V and 8 bases from J; bases unmatched to any gene: 8. Germline V gives CDR1 SGHNT, CDR2 YYREEE (reference sequence). This CDR3 is built from 15 residues. CDR3 in DNA: TGTGCCAGCAGCTTTGGCGGGGGGGCAGGCTATGAGCAGTTCTTC. Protein product: CASSFGGGAGYEQFF. The complete variable domain, with remaining parts taken from reference TRBV5-4 and TRBJ2-1, reads ETGVTQSPTHLIKTRGQQVTLRCSSQSGHNTVSWYQQALGQGPQFIFQYYREEENGRGNFPPRFSGLQFPNYSSELNVNALELDDSALYLCASSFGGGAGYEQFFGPGTRLTVL.

The chain links TRBV6-1 to TRBJ2-7, with 7 positions matching TRBD1. Trimming at V came to 5 bases and at J to 5 bases, leaving 6 bases not matched to a gene. CDR3 length: 13 amino acids. Germline V CDR1 and CDR2: MNHNS, SASEGT. The CDR3 sequence is CASSRGPTNEQYF. For the CDR3, the DNA is TGTGCCAGCAGTAGGGGGCCGACTAACGAGCAGTACTTC.

As for this clone: This sample includes further DNA sequences coding for the same CDR3. The J gene is TRBJ1-1, the V gene TRBV11-3, with 7 bases aligning to TRBD1. J was trimmed by 1 base and V by 4 bases; bases with no gene match: 6. This CDR3 region has 15 residues. Looked up from germline, CDR1 is SGHNT and CDR2 is YENEEA. The CDR3: CASSSGTGENTEAFF. The CDR3 DNA reads as TGTGCCAGCAGCTCCGGAACAGGGGAGAACACTGAAGCTTTCTTT. The full variable domain, in which reference TRBV11-3 and TRBJ1-1 provide the parts outside the CDR3, is EAGVVQSPRYKIIEKKQPVAFWCNPISGHNTLYWYLQNLGQGPELLIRYENEEAVDDSQLPKDRFSAERLKGVDSTLKIQPAELGDSAVYLCASSSGTGENTEAFFGQGTRLTVV.

CDR3 residues: CASSLGGSTSYGYTF. The CDR3 DNA reads TGTGCCAGCAGCTTAGGGGGCAGCACCTCCTATGGCTACACCTTC. The J gene is TRBJ1-2, the V gene TRBV7-8, with D tentatively TRBD1 (5 bases). Trimming shortened V by 1 base and J by 4 bases, and 13 bases separated the two germline ends. CDR1 SGHVS and CDR2 FQNEAQ come from the germline V gene. The CDR3 contains 15 residues.

V and J are TRBV10-1 and TRBJ2-1, with D uncertain. V lost 4 bases to trimming and J lost 0 bases, with 4 bases between them. The germline gives CDR1 WNHNN, CDR2 SYGVQD (reference sequence). The CDR3 length is 13 residues. The CDR3 bases are TGCGCCAGCAGTGCCAGCTCCTACAATGAGCAGTTCTTC. Translating gives CASSASSYNEQFF.

This rearrangement joins TRBV30 to TRBJ1-5; 12 nucleotides match TRBD1. This CDR3 region has 14 residues. The junction had 3 bases not matched to a gene; V was cut back by 3 bases and J by 6 bases. Germline V gives CDR1 GTSNPN, CDR2 SVGIG (reference sequence). CDR3 in DNA: TGTGCCTGGAGGGGACAGGGGGCGCGTCAGCCCCAGCATTTT. Protein: CAWRGQGARQPQHF.

The count of this clone is one. The CDR3 nucleotides read TGTGCCAGCAGCTTAAGAACCGGGACAGGGGGCTCCGAGCAGTACTTC. Its translation: CASSLRTGTGGSEQYF. The chain carries TRBV7-8 and TRBJ2-7; the match to TRBD1 covers 12 bases. Per the germline V gene, CDR1 is SGHVS and CDR2 is FQNEAQ. This CDR3 region has 16 residues. The V and J ends lost 2 bases and 6 bases, in that order; junction bases with no gene match: 8.

This clone has a handful of counts. The chain couples TRBV7-9 to TRBJ2-7, with 9 bases lining up with TRBD2. This CDR3 has 15 residues. Per germline, CDR1 SEHNR and CDR2 FQNEAQ (reference sequence). V gave up 1 base and J gave up 4 bases; unmatched junction bases: 5. In nucleotides, the CDR3 is TGTGCCAGCAGCTTAGTCGGCGGGGGGGCTTACGAGCAGTACTTC. It specifies CASSLVGGGAYEQYF.

The chain employs TRBV11-2 and TRBJ2-2, with 7 bases matching TRBD1. Germline V gene lookup returns CDR1 SGHAT and CDR2 FQNNGV. The CDR3 extends over 14 amino acids. Losses at the gene ends were 8 bases for V and 1 base for J; bases not matched to a gene: 4. The CDR3 here is CASSRTGNTGELFF. CDR3 nucleotide sequence: TGTGCCAGCTCCCGGACAGGGAACACCGGGGAGCTGTTTTTT.

V is TRBV27 and J is TRBJ2-1; 9 bases match TRBD1. The length of the CDR3 is 16 residues. The V gene end was trimmed by 8 bases and the J gene end by 5 bases; junction bases not matched to a gene: 13. CDR1 and CDR2 (germline): MNHEY, SMNVEV (reference sequence). CDR3 coding DNA: TGTGCCAGCCTTCGGACCGGGACAGGGATCAACAATGAGCAGTTCTTC. Translation gives CASLRTGTGINNEQFF.

The rearrangement joins TRBV5-1 to TRBJ2-7; TRBD2 is a possible D gene (6 bases). The germline V gene encodes CDR1 SGHRS and CDR2 YFSETQ. Between the trimmed V and J ends, which lost 0 bases and 2 bases, there was a span of 9 bases. The CDR3 consists of 14 residues. Here the CDR3 reads CASSLGDFTYEQYF. The CDR3, as DNA: TGCGCCAGCAGCTTGGGGGACTTTACCTACGAGCAGTACTTC.

The sample holds a few counts of this clone. This chain links TRBV2 with TRBJ2-7; 7 positions match TRBD2. The CDR3 runs 14 residues. Germline loops: CDR1 SNHLY, CDR2 FYNNEI. The V gene end was trimmed by 7 bases and the J gene end by 3 bases; junction bases not matched to a gene: 9. DNA for the CDR3: TGTGCCAGCAAGGGAAGCGGGGCCAGCTACGAGCAGTACTTC. This translates into CASKGSGASYEQYF.

This clone has a single count. CDR3 in DNA: TGTGCCTGGAGTGTACCTCGGCTAGGATGGACAGACCAAGAGACCCAGTACTTC. Protein: CAWSVPRLGWTDQETQYF. This sequence joins TRBV30 and TRBJ2-5, with TRBD1 as a possible D gene (6 bases). The CDR3 loop spans 18 amino acids. Per the germline V gene, CDR1 is GTSNPN and CDR2 is SVGIG (reference sequence). The V end lost 0 bases, the J end lost 0 bases, and 20 bases lay between the germline ends.

The chain carries TRBV5-1 and TRBJ1-1, with D perhaps matching TRBD1 (5 bases). The V end was cut by 4 bases, the J end by 0 bases, with 13 bases between. The germline V gene encodes CDR1 SGHRS and CDR2 YFSETQ. This CDR3 is 15 amino acids long. The CDR3 region has the DNA TGCGCCAGCAGCACAGGACCGGGCCTGAACACTGAAGCTTTCTTT. Translation gives CASSTGPGLNTEAFF.

V and J are TRBV6-1 and TRBJ2-7, with D possibly TRBD2 on 5 matching bases. This CDR3 comprises 12 residues. Germline V gene lookup returns CDR1 MNHNS and CDR2 SASEGT. Trimming cost V 6 bases and J 6 bases, with 12 bases left between them. For the CDR3, the DNA is TGTGCCAGCAGCAAGGGAGAGCTCGAGCAGTACTTC. Translating gives CASSKGELEQYF.